These T cell receptor beta chains were read from a single sample in a study of shared clonotypes between healthy human individuals. TCRdb's copy holds only in-frame clones and misses some; the assay was immunoSEQ multiplex PCR. The sample holds 400,000 to 500,000 clones, roughly 78% seen once. The sequencing input was PBMCs. These TCRs come from a woman aged 40 to 50 in good health. Some clones in this sample may be carry-over from other donors' samples. Both conserved end residues are part of each CDR3. Each record gives: CDR3 DNA, CDR3 protein, J gene, V gene, D gene, clone size, CDR3 length. D genes are given only for firm matches. Not all rows give a size; the values are once, few, many and, for expanded clones, a class.

CDR3 DNA: TGTGCCAGCAGCCCTGCGCTAGCTAGCCAGACCCAGTACTTC; CDR3 protein: CASSPALASQTQYF; J gene: TRBJ2-5; V gene: TRBV5-6; D gene: .; clone size: .; CDR3 length: 14
CDR3 DNA: TGTGCCAGTAGTATCGGGACCTTACAGTACTTC; CDR3 protein: CASSIGTLQYF; J gene: TRBJ2-7; V gene: TRBV19; D gene: .; clone size: .; CDR3 length: 11
CDR3 DNA: TGTGCCAGTAAACCGGGACCAAGCTCCTACGAGCAGTACTTC; CDR3 protein: CASKPGPSSYEQYF; J gene: TRBJ2-7; V gene: TRBV19; D gene: .; clone size: .; CDR3 length: 14
CDR3 DNA: TGCGCCAGCAGCTTATTAGCGGACACAGATACGCAGTATTTT; CDR3 protein: CASSLLADTDTQYF; J gene: TRBJ2-3; V gene: TRBV5-1; D gene: .; clone size: once; CDR3 length: 14
CDR3 DNA: TGTGCCAGCAGAAGACAGGGAGGAACCTACGAGCAGTACTTC; CDR3 protein: CASRRQGGTYEQYF; J gene: TRBJ2-7; V gene: TRBV6-1; D gene: .; clone size: .; CDR3 length: 14
CDR3 DNA: TGTGCCAGCAGTCCCGACGGGGACTATGGCTACACCTTC; CDR3 protein: CASSPDGDYGYTF; J gene: TRBJ1-2; V gene: TRBV6-4; D gene: .; clone size: .; CDR3 length: 13
CDR3 DNA: TGTGCCAGCAGTCCTCAGCCGGACAGGCCTAATGGCTACACCTTC; CDR3 protein: CASSPQPDRPNGYTF; J gene: TRBJ1-2; V gene: TRBV7-6; D gene: TRBD1; clone size: few; CDR3 length: 15
CDR3 DNA: TGTGCCAGTAGCAGGACTAGTTTTAACCAAGAGACCCAGTACTTC; CDR3 protein: CASSRTSFNQETQYF; J gene: TRBJ2-5; V gene: TRBV19; D gene: TRBD2; clone size: few; CDR3 length: 15
CDR3 DNA: TGTGCCACCAGCAGAGGGGCAGGATTAGCCTACAATGAGCAGTTCTTC; CDR3 protein: CATSRGAGLAYNEQFF; J gene: TRBJ2-1; V gene: TRBV15; D gene: .; clone size: .; CDR3 length: 16
CDR3 DNA: TGTGCCAGCAGCCAATATAAAAACATTCAGTACTTC; CDR3 protein: CASSQYKNIQYF; J gene: TRBJ2-4; V gene: TRBV14; D gene: .; clone size: .; CDR3 length: 12
CDR3 DNA: TGTGCCAGCAGCTTAGATTTAGCGCCGACCTACAATGAGCAGTTCTTC; CDR3 protein: CASSLDLAPTYNEQFF; J gene: TRBJ2-1; V gene: TRBV11-2; D gene: .; clone size: .; CDR3 length: 16
CDR3 DNA: TGTGCCAGCCACTATTATGACCAGGGACAGGGGGAGTATCACCCCCAGCATTTT; CDR3 protein: CASHYYDQGQGEYHPQHF; J gene: TRBJ1-5; V gene: TRBV28; D gene: TRBD1; clone size: once; CDR3 length: 18
CDR3 DNA: TGTGCCTGGAGTAGAATAACTGAAGCTTTCTTT; CDR3 protein: CAWSRITEAFF; J gene: TRBJ1-1; V gene: TRBV30; D gene: .; clone size: .; CDR3 length: 11
CDR3 DNA: TGTGCCAGCAGCCTACGGGACAGTCATGAAAAACTGTTTTTT; CDR3 protein: CASSLRDSHEKLFF; J gene: TRBJ1-4; V gene: TRBV13; D gene: TRBD1; clone size: .; CDR3 length: 14
CDR3 DNA: TGTGCCACCAGCTCTCGTTTGGCTCTCACTGAAGCTTTCTTT; CDR3 protein: CATSSRLALTEAFF; J gene: TRBJ1-1; V gene: TRBV15; D gene: .; clone size: .; CDR3 length: 14
CDR3 DNA: TGTGCCAGTAGTTCGTCAGTTGATCAGCCCCAGCATTTT; CDR3 protein: CASSSSVDQPQHF; J gene: TRBJ1-5; V gene: TRBV19; D gene: .; clone size: .; CDR3 length: 13
CDR3 DNA: TGTGCCAGCAGTTTATGGCGGGAGAACACTGAAGCTTTCTTT; CDR3 protein: CASSLWRENTEAFF; J gene: TRBJ1-1; V gene: TRBV27; D gene: .; clone size: .; CDR3 length: 14
CDR3 DNA: TGTGCCAGCAGCCCCCTAGCGGGAGGGGTTCCCGGGGAGCTGTTTTTT; CDR3 protein: CASSPLAGGVPGELFF; J gene: TRBJ2-2; V gene: TRBV7-7; D gene: TRBD2; clone size: .; CDR3 length: 16
CDR3 DNA: TGTGCCAGCAGCGTGACTAGCGGTAACACCGGGGAGCTGTTTTTT; CDR3 protein: CASSVTSGNTGELFF; J gene: TRBJ2-2; V gene: TRBV9; D gene: TRBD2; clone size: once; CDR3 length: 15
CDR3 DNA: TGTGCCAGCAGCTTAGAAGCTAGCGAGGTCTACAATGAGCAGTTCTTC; CDR3 protein: CASSLEASEVYNEQFF; J gene: TRBJ2-1; V gene: TRBV7-9; D gene: .; clone size: few; CDR3 length: 16
CDR3 DNA: TGTGCCAGCAGCTTCATAGCGGGATCAACCTACGAGCAGTACTTC; CDR3 protein: CASSFIAGSTYEQYF; J gene: TRBJ2-7; V gene: TRBV11-2; D gene: TRBD2; clone size: .; CDR3 length: 15
CDR3 DNA: TGTGCCAGTAGTACCCCGGGACTAGCTAACGAGCAGTACTTC; CDR3 protein: CASSTPGLANEQYF; J gene: TRBJ2-7; V gene: TRBV19; D gene: TRBD2; clone size: many; CDR3 length: 14
CDR3 DNA: TGTGCCAGCAGCCAGGGGGAGACCCAGTACTTC; CDR3 protein: CASSQGETQYF; J gene: TRBJ2-5; V gene: TRBV2; D gene: .; clone size: .; CDR3 length: 11
CDR3 DNA: TGTGCCATCAGCACCGGGACGGGGAACACTGAAGCTTTCTTT; CDR3 protein: CAISTGTGNTEAFF; J gene: TRBJ1-1; V gene: TRBV10-3; D gene: .; clone size: .; CDR3 length: 14
CDR3 DNA: TGCGCCAGCAGCTCGGACAGAAGGAACACTGAAGCTTTCTTT; CDR3 protein: CASSSDRRNTEAFF; J gene: TRBJ1-1; V gene: TRBV5-1; D gene: .; clone size: .; CDR3 length: 14
CDR3 DNA: TGTGCCAGCAGCTTAGGGGCGGCAGATACGCAGTATTTT; CDR3 protein: CASSLGAADTQYF; J gene: TRBJ2-3; V gene: TRBV7-2; D gene: .; clone size: .; CDR3 length: 13
CDR3 DNA: TGTGCCAGCAGTGAAAGGTGGGAAGGGAATGAGCAGTTCTTC; CDR3 protein: CASSERWEGNEQFF; J gene: TRBJ2-1; V gene: TRBV2; D gene: .; clone size: many; CDR3 length: 14
CDR3 DNA: TGCGCCAGCAGCCCAGTGTTTTGGAATGAAAAACTGTTTTTT; CDR3 protein: CASSPVFWNEKLFF; J gene: TRBJ1-4; V gene: TRBV4-3; D gene: .; clone size: .; CDR3 length: 14
CDR3 DNA: TGTGCCAGCAGCCAACAGGCTAGCGGGAGTGGCGAGCAGTACTTC; CDR3 protein: CASSQQASGSGEQYF; J gene: TRBJ2-7; V gene: TRBV4-2; D gene: TRBD2; clone size: .; CDR3 length: 15
CDR3 DNA: TGTGCCAGCAGCGCCCAGGGGGCGCAGCCCTATGGCTACACCTTC; CDR3 protein: CASSAQGAQPYGYTF; J gene: TRBJ1-2; V gene: TRBV9; D gene: TRBD1; clone size: .; CDR3 length: 15
CDR3 DNA: TGTGCCAGTAGTCCCAGGGGGACTGGCTACACCTTC; CDR3 protein: CASSPRGTGYTF; J gene: TRBJ1-2; V gene: TRBV19; D gene: TRBD1; clone size: few; CDR3 length: 12
CDR3 DNA: TGCGCCAGCAGTCTGACTAGCGGGCTCTACGAGCAGTACTTC; CDR3 protein: CASSLTSGLYEQYF; J gene: TRBJ2-7; V gene: TRBV10-2; D gene: TRBD2; clone size: .; CDR3 length: 14
CDR3 DNA: TGTGCCAGCAGCCCAAGACTAGCGGCCTACGAGCAGTACTTC; CDR3 protein: CASSPRLAAYEQYF; J gene: TRBJ2-7; V gene: TRBV28; D gene: TRBD2; clone size: .; CDR3 length: 14
CDR3 DNA: TGTGCCAGCAAGCGGACAGGGGTATTCAATCAGCCCCAGCATTTT; CDR3 protein: CASKRTGVFNQPQHF; J gene: TRBJ1-5; V gene: TRBV19; D gene: TRBD1; clone size: .; CDR3 length: 15
CDR3 DNA: TGTGCCAGCAGCCGGGGGGTAAGACAGGGTTCGCAGTATTTT; CDR3 protein: CASSRGVRQGSQYF; J gene: TRBJ2-3; V gene: TRBV9; D gene: .; clone size: .; CDR3 length: 14
CDR3 DNA: TGTGCCAGCAGCTTAGCGGTGAACACTGAAGCTTCCTTT; CDR3 protein: CASSLAVNTEASF; J gene: TRBJ1-1; V gene: TRBV7-9; D gene: .; clone size: few; CDR3 length: 13
CDR3 DNA: TGCGCCAGCATAGTATGCCGGGACAGGGACCACACTGAAGCTTTCTTT; CDR3 protein: CASIVCRDRDHTEAFF; J gene: TRBJ1-1; V gene: TRBV10-1; D gene: TRBD1; clone size: few; CDR3 length: 16
CDR3 DNA: TGTGCCAGCAGGCGGGGACTAAGTCCCGGGGAGCTGTTTTTT; CDR3 protein: CASRRGLSPGELFF; J gene: TRBJ2-2; V gene: TRBV6-5; D gene: TRBD2; clone size: .; CDR3 length: 14
CDR3 DNA: TGCAGCGTTGGGGGGTACAATGAGCAGTTCTTC; CDR3 protein: CSVGGYNEQFF; J gene: TRBJ2-1; V gene: TRBV29-1; D gene: .; clone size: .; CDR3 length: 11
CDR3 DNA: TGCGCCAGCAGCACGGGACAGCTGAACACTGAAGCTTTCTTT; CDR3 protein: CASSTGQLNTEAFF; J gene: TRBJ1-1; V gene: TRBV5-1; D gene: TRBD1; clone size: few; CDR3 length: 14
CDR3 DNA: TGTGCCAGCAGCACATATAGCGGGATCTACGACAATGAGCAGTTCTTC; CDR3 protein: CASSTYSGIYDNEQFF; J gene: TRBJ2-1; V gene: TRBV7-6; D gene: TRBD2; clone size: once; CDR3 length: 16
CDR3 DNA: TGTGCCAGCTCAGCTCAACAAGAGAATGAGCAGTTCTTC; CDR3 protein: CASSAQQENEQFF; J gene: TRBJ2-1; V gene: TRBV2; D gene: .; clone size: .; CDR3 length: 13
CDR3 DNA: TGTGCCAGCAGCCCAGGGAGGGGCACTGAAGCTTTCTTT; CDR3 protein: CASSPGRGTEAFF; J gene: TRBJ1-1; V gene: TRBV6-5; D gene: .; clone size: .; CDR3 length: 13
CDR3 DNA: TGTGCCACCAGCAGAGCGTATAGGGCAGATACGCAGTATTTT; CDR3 protein: CATSRAYRADTQYF; J gene: TRBJ2-3; V gene: TRBV15; D gene: .; clone size: once; CDR3 length: 14
CDR3 DNA: TGTGCCAGCTCCCTAGGGCTAGCAGCGGATACGCAGTATTTT; CDR3 protein: CASSLGLAADTQYF; J gene: TRBJ2-3; V gene: TRBV2; D gene: .; clone size: .; CDR3 length: 14
CDR3 DNA: TGTGCCAGCAGTAAAGATACTCGGGGGCATTACAATGAGCAGTTCTTC; CDR3 protein: CASSKDTRGHYNEQFF; J gene: TRBJ2-1; V gene: TRBV27; D gene: .; clone size: once; CDR3 length: 16